A single sample gave rise to the 32 T cell receptor beta chains below, sequenced in a study of blood T cell repertoires in COVID-19. Clones were sequenced by immunoSEQ multiplex PCR, and TCRdb holds only the in-frame ones, with some missing. This table holds under 450,000 clones, approximately 90% found once. The sample was PBMCs or T cells enriched from blood (not recorded which). All receptors come from a woman aged 40 to 50 who had been exposed to COVID-19.

V gene TRBV29-1 combines with J gene TRBJ1-2, with 10 bases identical to TRBD1. CDR3 length: 13 amino acids. In germline, CDR1 is SQVTM, CDR2 ANQGSEA. After removal of 7 bases from V and 3 bases from J, the junction contained 5 bases not matched to a gene. The CDR3 sequence: CSARDRGDYGYTF. CDR3 coding DNA: TGCAGCGCAAGGGACAGGGGAGACTATGGCTACACCTTC.

This clone was detected only a few times. This chain connects TRBV19 to TRBJ2-5, with TRBD1 matching over 9 bases. Trimming took 8 bases from V and 5 from J; bases not matched to a gene: 9. Germline lookup yields CDR1 LNHDA and CDR2 SQIVND (reference sequence). This CDR3 is built from 14 residues. The DNA of the CDR3 is TGTGCCAGTTCTCTTAACAGGGGGCGGGAGACCCAGTACTTC. This translates into CASSLNRGRETQYF.

The chain recombines TRBV7-9 with TRBJ2-2; TRBD2 might be the D (5 bases). Germline CDR1 reads SEHNR; CDR2 reads FQNEAQ (reference sequence). Between the trimmed V and J ends, which lost 5 bases and 8 bases, there was a span of 18 bases. The CDR3 extends over 15 amino acids. In nucleotides, the CDR3 is TGTGCCAGCAGCCATGAAGAGGGCGCGGCTGGGGAGCTGTTTTTT. Encoded protein: CASSHEEGAAGELFF.

The CDR3 spells CASSSSGWDTEAFF. The CDR3 DNA reads as TGCGCCAGCAGCTCTTCAGGGTGGGACACTGAAGCTTTCTTT. This chain links TRBV5-1 with TRBJ1-1; weak D call: TRBD1 (5 bases). Trimming took off 3 bases at V and 3 bases at J, with 12 bases between the two ends. Germline V gene sequence: CDR1 SGHRS, CDR2 YFSETQ. This CDR3 has 14 amino acids.

This clone occurred once. The chain employs TRBV2 and TRBJ1-5, with 7 bases identical to TRBD1. The V gene end was trimmed by 3 bases and the J gene end by 2 bases; junction bases not matched to a gene: 4. Germline V gene sequence: CDR1 SNHLY, CDR2 FYNNEI. This CDR3 spans 15 amino acids. CDR3 region: CASSERTGGNQPQHF. For the CDR3, the DNA is TGTGCCAGCAGTGAGCGGACAGGTGGCAATCAGCCCCAGCATTTT.

This chain uses TRBV2 with TRBJ2-7; no clear D gene. In germline, CDR1 is SNHLY, CDR2 FYNNEI. CDR3 size: 12 residues. V lost 5 bases, J lost 4 bases, and 9 bases lay in between. The CDR3 sequence is CASSFGDYEQYF. CDR3 DNA: TGTGCCAGCAGTTTCGGAGATTACGAGCAGTACTTC.

The V gene is TRBV27, the J gene TRBJ1-2; the D gene is possibly TRBD1 (5 bases). CDR1 MNHEY and CDR2 SMNVEV come from the germline V gene (reference sequence). The CDR3 spans 15 residues. Trimming removed 5 bases at V and 6 bases at J, with 19 bases between. Here the CDR3 reads CASSTRGGVLHGYTF. The CDR3 DNA reads as TGTGCCAGCAGTACCCGCGGGGGAGTCCTCCATGGCTACACCTTC.

V is TRBV29-1 and J is TRBJ2-7, with 7 bases fitting TRBD2. Germline CDR1 SQVTM, CDR2 ANQGSEA. V gave up 6 bases and J gave up 3 bases; unmatched junction bases: 5. CDR3 length: 12 residues. For the CDR3, the DNA is TGCAGCGTGGGGGGGTGGAGCTACGAGCAGTACTTC. Translation gives CSVGGWSYEQYF.

This clone was picked up one time. CDR3 sequence: CATSGRIEAGELFF. In DNA, the CDR3 is TGTGCCACCAGCGGGAGGATTGAGGCCGGGGAGCTGTTTTTT. The rearrangement uses TRBV24-1 and TRBJ2-2; 7 bases are shared with TRBD2. This CDR3 has 14 amino acids. Trimming cost V 7 bases and J 6 bases; bases outside gene matches: 7. Germline CDR1 reads KGHDR; CDR2 reads SFDVKD.

V is TRBV5-5 and J is TRBJ1-1; D not certain. Trimming cost V 1 base and J 0 bases, with 7 bases left between them. This CDR3 is built from 14 residues. From germline, CDR1 is SGHKS and CDR2 YYEKEE (reference sequence). In DNA, the CDR3 is TGTGCCAGCAGCTTGTCGGAGTTGAACACTGAAGCTTTCTTT. Protein: CASSLSELNTEAFF.

J is TRBJ2-1 and V is TRBV13, with TRBD2 matching 10 bases. The ends lost 5 bases at V and 7 bases at J; junction bases unmatched: 5. Germline V gives CDR1 PRHDT, CDR2 FYEKMQ (reference sequence). The length of the CDR3 is 14 residues. CDR3 loop: CASSPQLAGNEQFF. DNA for the CDR3: TGTGCCAGCAGCCCTCAACTAGCGGGGAATGAGCAGTTCTTC.

This clone was seen a handful of times. This chain uses TRBV27 with TRBJ1-1, with D perhaps TRBD1 (6 bases). Germline loops: CDR1 MNHEY, CDR2 SMNVEV (reference sequence). Trimming took off 3 bases at V and 2 bases at J, with 7 bases between the two ends. CDR3 length: 13 amino acids. CDR3 sequence (DNA): TGTGCCAGCAGTTTGGACAGCAACACTGAAGCTTTCTTT. It is translated as CASSLDSNTEAFF.

This chain joins TRBV7-2 and TRBJ2-7, with no clear D. CDR3 length equals 15 residues. Trimming took off 3 bases at V and 3 bases at J, with 15 bases between the two ends. Germline CDR1 SGHTA, CDR2 FQGNSA. CDR3 in DNA: TGTGCCAGCAGCTTCTATGGAGACCGCCGCTACGAGCAGTACTTC. It codes for CASSFYGDRRYEQYF.

The rearrangement links TRBV11-2 to TRBJ2-3; D is perhaps TRBD2 (6 bases). Germline values: CDR1 SGHAT, CDR2 FQNNGV. Trimming removed 1 base at V and 6 bases at J, with 11 bases between. This CDR3 region has 14 residues. CDR3 coding DNA: TGTGCCAGCAGCTTAGTTGGGGGGTTGGATACGCAGTATTTT. Amino acid sequence: CASSLVGGLDTQYF.

The CDR3 DNA sequence: TGTGCCAGCAGTGAATACAGGGGCGTCTCTGGAAACACCATATATTTT. Protein sequence: CASSEYRGVSGNTIYF. This chain joins TRBV6-1 and TRBJ1-3; 7 nucleotides align to TRBD1. This CDR3 region has 16 residues. CDR1 is MNHNS, CDR2 SASEGT, per germline. The trim removed 2 bases at V and 0 bases at J, leaving 4 bases unmatched.

This clone was counted only a few times. The DNA for the CDR3 is TGCGCCAGCAGCCGACACCTCCCGGGACAGGGGAACGAGCAGTACTTC. Protein product: CASSRHLPGQGNEQYF. The V gene is TRBV4-3, the J gene TRBJ2-7; 10 bases align to TRBD1. This CDR3 contains 16 residues. The germline CDR1 and CDR2 sequences are LGHNA and YSLEER. With 4 bases clipped from V and 5 bases from J, the junction kept 11 bases outside the gene matches.

V usage is TRBV6-5 and J usage is TRBJ1-3; D possibly corresponds to TRBD1 (5 bases). V lost 6 bases and J lost 4, with 16 bases in between. Germline-derived CDR1 and CDR2 are MNHEY and SVGAGI. CDR3 length: 15 residues. DNA for the CDR3: TGTGCCAGCAGCGCACCACCGGGACTCGGAAACACCATATATTTT. The encoded protein is CASSAPPGLGNTIYF.

The chain joins TRBV29-1 to TRBJ2-3; 7 nucleotides match TRBD2. Unmatched junction bases numbered 7, after V lost 4 bases and J lost 3 bases. This CDR3 region has 14 residues. Per germline, CDR1 SQVTM and CDR2 ANQGSEA. CDR3 coding DNA: TGCAGCGTTGCGGGAGGCCGGGGGACAGATACGCAGTATTTT. It encodes CSVAGGRGTDTQYF.

This chain connects TRBV3-1 (or the pseudogene TRBV3-2) to TRBJ1-2, with 9 bases aligning to TRBD1. The germline V gene encodes CDR1 LGHDT and CDR2 YNNKEL (reference sequence). The CDR3 spans 13 residues. The trim removed 5 bases at V and 8 bases at J, leaving 6 bases unmatched. The CDR3 loop reads CASSFTGGTGYTF. The CDR3 region has the DNA TGTGCCAGCAGCTTCACAGGGGGCACGGGCTACACCTTC.

This clone was recorded once. The V call is TRBV18, the J call TRBJ1-2, with 9 positions matching TRBD1. The CDR3 totals 15 residues. Germline CDR1 and CDR2: KGHSH and LQKENI. Losses at the gene ends were 1 base for V and 8 bases for J; bases not matched to a gene: 8. The CDR3 loop reads CASSPRLDRGEGYTF. CDR3 sequence (DNA): TGTGCCAGCTCACCACGCTTGGACAGGGGAGAGGGCTACACCTTC. The complete variable domain, with remaining parts taken from reference TRBV18 and TRBJ1-2, reads NAGVMQNPRHLVRRRGQEARLRCSPMKGHSHVYWYRQLPEEGLKFMVYLQKENIIDESGMPKERFSAEFPKEGPSILRIQQVVRGDSAAYFCASSPRLDRGEGYTFGSGTRLTVV.

The chain uses TRBV30 and TRBJ1-3; D uncertain. The V end was cut by 2 bases, the J end by 8 bases, with 13 bases between. Germline V CDR1 and CDR2: GTSNPN, SVGIG (reference sequence). This CDR3 spans 13 amino acids. The CDR3 bases are TGTGCCTGGAGTACGAGTTCCCGCCACACCATATATTTT. It specifies CAWSTSSRHTIYF. The whole variable domain, filled in from reference TRBV30 and TRBJ1-3, reads SQTIHQWPATLVQPVGSPLSLECTVEGTSNPNLYWYRQAAGRGLQLLFYSVGIGQISSEVPQNLSASRPQDRQFILSSKKLLLSDSGFYLCAWSTSSRHTIYFGEGSWLTVV.

The rearrangement links TRBV27 to TRBJ2-2; 9 nucleotides line up with TRBD1. Per germline, CDR1 MNHEY and CDR2 SMNVEV (reference sequence). Losses at the gene ends were 9 bases for V and 3 bases for J; bases not matched to a gene: 8. This CDR3 contains 15 residues. The chain's CDR3 is CASQRRDRDTGELFF. CDR3 DNA: TGTGCCAGTCAAAGGCGGGACAGGGACACCGGGGAGCTGTTTTTT.

The chain uses TRBV5-4 and TRBJ2-3, with 7 bases identical to TRBD2. The CDR3 loop spans 18 amino acids. Trimming at V came to 2 bases and at J to 0 bases, leaving 12 bases not matched to a gene. CDR1 and CDR2 from the germline V gene are SGHNT and YYREEE (reference sequence). CDR3 loop: CASSFRVSSGASTDTQYF. The CDR3 nucleotides read TGTGCCAGCAGCTTCCGGGTCTCCAGCGGGGCCAGCACAGATACGCAGTATTTT.

This chain uses TRBV12-3 or TRBV12-4 with TRBJ2-7, with D hard to call. V was shortened by 5 bases and J by 0 bases, with 5 bases between the two germline ends. This CDR3 contains 12 residues. The CDR3 bases are TGTGCCAGCAGTCCGTACTCCTACGAGCAGTACTTC. Translating it yields CASSPYSYEQYF.

The chain employs TRBV18 and TRBJ1-5; maybe TRBD1 (5 bases). V lost 6 bases to trimming and J lost 6 bases, with 12 bases between them. Germline CDR1 KGHSH, CDR2 LQKENI. This CDR3 is 13 amino acids long. Here the CDR3 reads CASSGGGTQPQHF. The CDR3 nucleotides read TGTGCCAGCTCGGGGGGGGGTACTCAGCCCCAGCATTTT. Full variable domain (rest looked up from reference TRBV18 and TRBJ1-5): NAGVMQNPRHLVRRRGQEARLRCSPMKGHSHVYWYRQLPEEGLKFMVYLQKENIIDESGMPKERFSAEFPKEGPSILRIQQVVRGDSAAYFCASSGGGTQPQHFGDGTRLSIL.

This rearrangement joins TRBV27 to TRBJ1-1; TRBD1 agrees at 9 bases. Germline values: CDR1 MNHEY, CDR2 SMNVEV (reference sequence). The junction had 6 bases not matched to a gene; V was cut back by 7 bases and J by 6 bases. This CDR3 region has 13 residues. CDR3 amino acids: CASNDRGRAEAFF. The CDR3 DNA reads as TGTGCCAGCAATGACAGGGGGAGGGCTGAAGCTTTCTTT.

The chain couples TRBV2 to TRBJ2-1; TRBD1 agrees at 7 bases. CDR1 and CDR2 from the germline V gene are SNHLY and FYNNEI. V lost 7 bases to trimming and J lost 3 bases; unmatched junction nucleotides: 6. CDR3 length: 14 amino acids. As DNA, the CDR3 is TGTGCCAGCATTCCCGGGACAGTCTACAATGAGCAGTTCTTC. This encodes CASIPGTVYNEQFF.

The J gene is TRBJ1-5, the V gene TRBV27; a weak D match, TRBD1 (6 bases). Trimming pared 2 bases from V and 1 base from J, leaving 9 bases between. The germline V gene encodes CDR1 MNHEY and CDR2 SMNVEV (reference sequence). The CDR3 totals 15 residues. In nucleotides, the CDR3 is TGTGCCAGCAGTTTAGGACAGTCCAGCAATCAGCCCCAGCATTTT. Translated, it gives CASSLGQSSNQPQHF.

The chain is built from TRBV7-2 and TRBJ2-3; D is undetermined. The CDR3 runs 13 residues. Trimming pared 4 bases from V and 5 bases from J, leaving 10 bases between. The germline CDR1 and CDR2 sequences are SGHTA and FQGNSA. The CDR3 nucleotides are TGTGCCAGCAGCTCCACCAGGAAAGATACGCAGTATTTT. Translation: CASSSTRKDTQYF.

Concerning this clone itself: In the same sample, other DNA sequences code for this CDR3. The rearrangement uses TRBV11-3 and TRBJ1-2, with TRBD1 matching over 9 bases. From germline, CDR1 is SGHNT and CDR2 YENEEA. This CDR3 comprises 12 residues. J was trimmed by 6 bases and V by 5 bases; bases with no gene match: 1. The CDR3 bases are TGTGCCAGCAGCCGACAGGGGGATGGCTACACCTTC. Amino acids: CASSRQGDGYTF. Supplemented by reference TRBV11-3 and TRBJ1-2, the full variable domain reads EAGVVQSPRYKIIEKKQPVAFWCNPISGHNTLYWYLQNLGQGPELLIRYENEEAVDDSQLPKDRFSAERLKGVDSTLKIQPAELGDSAVYLCASSRQGDGYTFGSGTRLTVV.

J is TRBJ1-1 and V is TRBV24-1, with TRBD1 identical over 7 bases. Germline loops: CDR1 KGHDR, CDR2 SFDVKD. With V trimmed by 2 bases and J by 7 bases, 3 bases remained unmatched. This CDR3 contains 13 residues. CDR3 bases: TGTGCCACCAGTGATTCCCGGGACAGTGAAGCTTTCTTT. Translated, it gives CATSDSRDSEAFF.

The chain has TRBV18 and TRBJ1-5; 9 bases line up with TRBD1. Germline V gene data show CDR1 as KGHSH and CDR2 as LQKENI. The CDR3 spans 16 residues. After removal of 3 bases from V and 4 bases from J, the junction contained 7 bases not matched to a gene. The CDR3 protein is CASSPGTGRRNQPQHF. The CDR3 DNA is TGTGCCAGCTCACCCGGGACAGGGAGAAGGAATCAGCCCCAGCATTTT.